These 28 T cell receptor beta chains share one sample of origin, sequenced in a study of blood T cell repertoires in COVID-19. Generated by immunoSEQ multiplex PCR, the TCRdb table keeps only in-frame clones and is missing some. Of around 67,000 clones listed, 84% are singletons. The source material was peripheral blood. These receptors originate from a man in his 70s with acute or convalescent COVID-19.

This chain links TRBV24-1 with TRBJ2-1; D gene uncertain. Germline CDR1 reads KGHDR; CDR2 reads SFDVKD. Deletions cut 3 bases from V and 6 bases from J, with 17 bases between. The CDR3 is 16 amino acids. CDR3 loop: CATSDPLLGPSNEQFF. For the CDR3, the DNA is TGTGCCACCAGTGATCCCCTCCTGGGCCCCTCCAATGAGCAGTTCTTC.

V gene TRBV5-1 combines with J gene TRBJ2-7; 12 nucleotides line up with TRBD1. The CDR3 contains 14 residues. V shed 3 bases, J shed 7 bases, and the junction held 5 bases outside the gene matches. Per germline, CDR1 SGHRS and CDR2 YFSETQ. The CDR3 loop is CASSSGQGAREQYF. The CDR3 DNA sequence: TGCGCCAGCAGCTCGGGACAGGGGGCGAGGGAGCAGTACTTC.

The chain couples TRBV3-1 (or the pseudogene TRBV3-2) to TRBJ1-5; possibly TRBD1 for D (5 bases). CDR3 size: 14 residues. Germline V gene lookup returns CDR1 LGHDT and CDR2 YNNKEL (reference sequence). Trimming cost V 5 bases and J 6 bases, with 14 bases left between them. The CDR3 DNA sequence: TGTGCCAGCAGCGGGGGACTAGGTTTTCAGCCCCAGCATTTT. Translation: CASSGGLGFQPQHF.

CDR3 loop: CASSPPVYGANVLTF. CDR3 bases: TGTGCCAGCAGCCCCCCCGTCTATGGGGCCAACGTCCTGACTTTC. V usage is TRBV14 and J usage is TRBJ2-6; no firm D call. V dropped 4 bases and J dropped 3 bases, with 10 bases sitting between them. The V gene's germline CDR1 is SGHDN and CDR2 FVKESK. The length of the CDR3 is 15 residues.

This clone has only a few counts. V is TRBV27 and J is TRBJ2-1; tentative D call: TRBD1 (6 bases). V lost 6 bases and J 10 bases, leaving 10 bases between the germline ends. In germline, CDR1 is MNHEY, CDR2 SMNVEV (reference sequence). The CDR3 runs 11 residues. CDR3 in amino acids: CASSPGAEQFF. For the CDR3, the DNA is TGTGCCAGCAGCCCAGGGGCGGAGCAGTTCTTC.

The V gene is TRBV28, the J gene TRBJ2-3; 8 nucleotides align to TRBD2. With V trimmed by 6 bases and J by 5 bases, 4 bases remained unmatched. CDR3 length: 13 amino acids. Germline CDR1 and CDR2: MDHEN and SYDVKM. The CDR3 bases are TGTGCCAGCAGCCGGGGGGGGGAAGATACGCAGTATTTT. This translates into CASSRGGEDTQYF.

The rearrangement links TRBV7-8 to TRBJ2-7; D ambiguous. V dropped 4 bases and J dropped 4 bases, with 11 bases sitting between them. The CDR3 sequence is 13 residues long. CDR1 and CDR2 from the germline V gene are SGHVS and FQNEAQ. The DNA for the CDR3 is TGTGCCAGCAGCTATCCGACCGGGTACGAGCAGTACTTC. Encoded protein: CASSYPTGYEQYF.

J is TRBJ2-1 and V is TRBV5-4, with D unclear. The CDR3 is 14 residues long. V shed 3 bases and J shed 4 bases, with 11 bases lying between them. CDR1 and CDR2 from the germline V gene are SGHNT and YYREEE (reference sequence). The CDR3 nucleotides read TGTGCCAGCAGCTCTGCCCTAGGTTACAATGAGCAGTTCTTC. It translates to CASSSALGYNEQFF.

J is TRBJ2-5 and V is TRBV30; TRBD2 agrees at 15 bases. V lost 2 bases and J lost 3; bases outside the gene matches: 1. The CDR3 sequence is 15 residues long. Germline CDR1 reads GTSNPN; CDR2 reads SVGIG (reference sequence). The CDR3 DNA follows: TGTGCCTGGAGTCGGACTAGCGGGAGGGAAGAGACCCAGTACTTC. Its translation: CAWSRTSGREETQYF.

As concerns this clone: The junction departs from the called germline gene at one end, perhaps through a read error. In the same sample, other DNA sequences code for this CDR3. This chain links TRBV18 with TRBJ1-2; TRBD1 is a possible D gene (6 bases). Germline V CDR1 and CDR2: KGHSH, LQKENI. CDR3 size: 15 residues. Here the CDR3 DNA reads TGTGCCAGCTCACTAACAACAGGGTTCGGCTATGGTTACACCTTC. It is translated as CASSLTTGFGYGYTF.

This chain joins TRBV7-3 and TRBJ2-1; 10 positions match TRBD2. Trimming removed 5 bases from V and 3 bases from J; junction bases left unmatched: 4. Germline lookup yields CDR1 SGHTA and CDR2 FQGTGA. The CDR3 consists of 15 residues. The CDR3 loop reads CASSPRTSGYNEQFF. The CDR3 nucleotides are TGTGCCAGCAGCCCGAGGACTAGCGGCTACAATGAGCAGTTCTTC.

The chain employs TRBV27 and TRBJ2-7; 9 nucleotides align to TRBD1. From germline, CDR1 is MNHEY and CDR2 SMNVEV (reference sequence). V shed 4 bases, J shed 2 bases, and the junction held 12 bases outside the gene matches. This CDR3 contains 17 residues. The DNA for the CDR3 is TGTGCCAGCAGTTCGTCCCGGGACAGGGCCGGTGCCTACGAGCAGTACTTC. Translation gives CASSSSRDRAGAYEQYF.

The DNA of the CDR3 is TGTGCCAGCTCACCAATTGGGAGGGTGAATGAGCAGTTCTTC. Residues: CASSPIGRVNEQFF. The chain joins TRBV18 to TRBJ2-1, with 7 bases lining up with TRBD2. Germline V gene sequence: CDR1 KGHSH, CDR2 LQKENI. V was clipped by 2 bases and J by 7 bases; unmatched bases: 5. The CDR3 consists of 14 residues. The whole variable domain, remainder taken from reference TRBV18 and TRBJ2-1, is NAGVMQNPRHLVRRRGQEARLRCSPMKGHSHVYWYRQLPEEGLKFMVYLQKENIIDESGMPKERFSAEFPKEGPSILRIQQVVRGDSAAYFCASSPIGRVNEQFFGPGTRLTVL.

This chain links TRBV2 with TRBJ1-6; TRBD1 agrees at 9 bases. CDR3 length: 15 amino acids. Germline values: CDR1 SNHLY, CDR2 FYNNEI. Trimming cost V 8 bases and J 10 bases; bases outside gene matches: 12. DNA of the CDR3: TGTGCCAGCGAGGGACAGGGAAGAGTTGTGTCACCCCTCCACTTT. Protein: CASEGQGRVVSPLHF.

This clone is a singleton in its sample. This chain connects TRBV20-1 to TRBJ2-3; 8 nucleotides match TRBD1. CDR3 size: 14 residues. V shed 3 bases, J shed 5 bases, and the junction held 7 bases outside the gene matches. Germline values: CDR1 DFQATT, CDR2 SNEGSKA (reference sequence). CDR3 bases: TGCAGTGCTAGTGGGCAGGGGGCGGGAGATACGCAGTATTTT. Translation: CSASGQGAGDTQYF.

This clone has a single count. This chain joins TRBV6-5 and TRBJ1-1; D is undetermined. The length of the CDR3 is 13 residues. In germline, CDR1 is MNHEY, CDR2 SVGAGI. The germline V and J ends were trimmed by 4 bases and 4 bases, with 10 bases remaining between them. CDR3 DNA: TGTGCCAGCAGTTCTGTCGGGGTCACTGAAGCTTTCTTT. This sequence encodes CASSSVGVTEAFF.

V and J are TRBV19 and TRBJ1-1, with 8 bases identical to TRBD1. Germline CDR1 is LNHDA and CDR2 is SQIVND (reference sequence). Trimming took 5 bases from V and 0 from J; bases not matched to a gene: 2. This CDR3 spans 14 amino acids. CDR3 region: CASSLDRVNTEAFF. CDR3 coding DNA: TGTGCCAGTAGTTTGGACAGGGTGAACACTGAAGCTTTCTTT.

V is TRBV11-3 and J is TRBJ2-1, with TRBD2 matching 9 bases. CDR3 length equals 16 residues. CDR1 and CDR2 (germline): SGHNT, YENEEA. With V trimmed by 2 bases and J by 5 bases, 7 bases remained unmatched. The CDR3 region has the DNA TGTGCCAGCAGCTTAAGACAGCGGGGGGCCGACAATGAGCAGTTCTTC. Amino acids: CASSLRQRGADNEQFF.

CDR3 in amino acids: CASSHRYRPGYTF. The CDR3 nucleotides are TGTGCCAGCAGTCACAGGTACCGCCCAGGCTACACCTTC. V gene TRBV12-3 or TRBV12-4 combines with J gene TRBJ1-2; maybe TRBD1 (5 bases). Trimming took off 5 bases at V and 8 bases at J, with 15 bases between the two ends. The CDR3 runs to 13 residues.

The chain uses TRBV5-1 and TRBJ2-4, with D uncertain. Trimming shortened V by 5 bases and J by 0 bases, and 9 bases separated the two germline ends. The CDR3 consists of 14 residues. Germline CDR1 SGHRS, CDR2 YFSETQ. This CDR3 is CASSPLLAKNIQYF. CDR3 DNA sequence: TGCGCCAGCAGTCCTCTATTAGCCAAAAACATTCAGTACTTC.

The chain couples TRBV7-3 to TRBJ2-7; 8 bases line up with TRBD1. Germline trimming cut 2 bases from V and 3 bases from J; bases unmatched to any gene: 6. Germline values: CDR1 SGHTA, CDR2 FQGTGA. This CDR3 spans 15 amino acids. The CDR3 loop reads CASSLAAGGGYEQYF. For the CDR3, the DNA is TGTGCCAGCAGCTTAGCTGCAGGGGGCGGCTACGAGCAGTACTTC.

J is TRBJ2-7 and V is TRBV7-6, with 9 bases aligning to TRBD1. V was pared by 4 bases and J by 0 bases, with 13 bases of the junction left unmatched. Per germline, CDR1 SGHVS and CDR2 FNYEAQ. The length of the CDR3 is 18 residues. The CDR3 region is CASSSVGFPGQGSYEQYF. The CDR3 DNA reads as TGTGCCAGCAGCTCAGTCGGGTTTCCGGGACAGGGCTCCTACGAGCAGTACTTC.

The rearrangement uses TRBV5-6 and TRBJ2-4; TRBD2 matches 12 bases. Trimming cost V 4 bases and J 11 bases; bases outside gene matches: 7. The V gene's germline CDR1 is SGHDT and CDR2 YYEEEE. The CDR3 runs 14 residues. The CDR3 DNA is TGTGCCAGCAGCCCGGGGACTAGCGGGTTAGTTCAGTACTTC. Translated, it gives CASSPGTSGLVQYF.

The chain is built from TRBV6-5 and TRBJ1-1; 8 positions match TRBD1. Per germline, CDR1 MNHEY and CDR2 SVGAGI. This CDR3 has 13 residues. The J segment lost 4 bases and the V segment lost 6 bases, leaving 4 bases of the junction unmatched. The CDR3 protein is CASRPTGGTEAFF. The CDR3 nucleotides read TGTGCCAGCAGACCAACAGGGGGCACTGAAGCTTTCTTT.

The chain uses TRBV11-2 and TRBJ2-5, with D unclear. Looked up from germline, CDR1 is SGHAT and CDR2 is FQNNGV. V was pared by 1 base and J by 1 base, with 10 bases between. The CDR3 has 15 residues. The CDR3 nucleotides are TGTGCCAGCAGCTTAGGGTGGTCCGGCCAAGAGACCCAGTACTTC. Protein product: CASSLGWSGQETQYF.

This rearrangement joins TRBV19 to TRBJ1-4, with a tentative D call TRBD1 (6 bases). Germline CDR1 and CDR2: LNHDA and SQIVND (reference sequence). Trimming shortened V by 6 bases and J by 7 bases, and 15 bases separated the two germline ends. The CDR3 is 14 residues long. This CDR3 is CASRPGVASEKLFF. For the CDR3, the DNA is TGTGCCAGTAGGCCAGGGGTTGCCTCTGAAAAACTGTTTTTT. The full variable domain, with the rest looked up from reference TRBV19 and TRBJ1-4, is DGGITQSPKYLFRKEGQNVTLSCEQNLNHDAMYWYRQDPGQGLRLIYYSQIVNDFQKGDIAEGYSVSREKKESFPLTVTSAQKNPTAFYLCASRPGVASEKLFFGSGTQLSVL.

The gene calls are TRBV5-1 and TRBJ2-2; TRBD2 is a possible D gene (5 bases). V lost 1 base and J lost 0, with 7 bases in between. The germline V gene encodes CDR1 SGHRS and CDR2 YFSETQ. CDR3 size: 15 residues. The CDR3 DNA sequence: TGCGCCAGCAGCTTGTCGGGATCGAACACCGGGGAGCTGTTTTTT. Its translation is CASSLSGSNTGELFF.

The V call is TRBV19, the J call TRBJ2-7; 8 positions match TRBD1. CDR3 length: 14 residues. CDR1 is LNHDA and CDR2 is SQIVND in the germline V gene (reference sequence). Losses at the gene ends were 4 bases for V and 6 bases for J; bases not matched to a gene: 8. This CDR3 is CASSKTGTGGEQYF. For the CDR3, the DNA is TGTGCCAGTAGTAAGACCGGGACAGGAGGCGAGCAGTACTTC.